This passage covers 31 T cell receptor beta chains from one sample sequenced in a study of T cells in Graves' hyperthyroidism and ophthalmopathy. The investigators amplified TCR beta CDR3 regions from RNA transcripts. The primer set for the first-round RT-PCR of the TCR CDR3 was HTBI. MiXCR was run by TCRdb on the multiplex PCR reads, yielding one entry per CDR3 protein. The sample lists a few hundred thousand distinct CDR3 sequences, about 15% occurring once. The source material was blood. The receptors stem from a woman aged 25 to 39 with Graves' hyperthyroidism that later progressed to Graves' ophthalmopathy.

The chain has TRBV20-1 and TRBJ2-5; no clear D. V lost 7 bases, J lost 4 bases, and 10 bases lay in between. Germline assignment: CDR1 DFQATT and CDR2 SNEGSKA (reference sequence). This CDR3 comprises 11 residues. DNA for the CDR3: TGCAGTGGCTCGGTAGCAGAGACCCAGTACTTC. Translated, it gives CSGSVAETQYF.

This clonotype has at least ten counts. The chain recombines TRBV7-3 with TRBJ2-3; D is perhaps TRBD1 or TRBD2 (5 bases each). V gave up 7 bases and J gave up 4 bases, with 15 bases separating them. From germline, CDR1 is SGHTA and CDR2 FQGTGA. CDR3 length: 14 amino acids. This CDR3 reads CASTSPRDPDTQYF. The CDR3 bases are TGTGCCAGCACCTCCCCCAGGGACCCAGATACGCAGTATTTT.

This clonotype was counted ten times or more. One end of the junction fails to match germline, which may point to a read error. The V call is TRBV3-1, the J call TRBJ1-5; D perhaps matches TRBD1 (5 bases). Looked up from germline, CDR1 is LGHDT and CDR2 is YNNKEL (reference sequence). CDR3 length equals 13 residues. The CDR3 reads CASSRGGNQPQHF. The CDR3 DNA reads TGCGCCAGCAGCCGAGGGGGCAATCAGCCCCAGCATTTT.

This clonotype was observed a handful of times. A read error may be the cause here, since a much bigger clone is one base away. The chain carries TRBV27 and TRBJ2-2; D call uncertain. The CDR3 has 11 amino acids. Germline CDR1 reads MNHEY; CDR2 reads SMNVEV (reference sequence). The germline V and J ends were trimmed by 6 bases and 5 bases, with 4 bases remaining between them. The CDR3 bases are TGTGCCAGCAGACAGACCGGGGAGCTGTTTTTT. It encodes CASRQTGELFF.

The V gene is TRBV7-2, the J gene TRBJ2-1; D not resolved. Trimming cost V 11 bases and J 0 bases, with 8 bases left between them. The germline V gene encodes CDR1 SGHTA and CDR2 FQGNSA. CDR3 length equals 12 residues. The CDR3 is CAVGLSYNEQFF. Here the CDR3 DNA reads TGTGCCGTCGGCCTCTCCTACAATGAGCAGTTCTTC.

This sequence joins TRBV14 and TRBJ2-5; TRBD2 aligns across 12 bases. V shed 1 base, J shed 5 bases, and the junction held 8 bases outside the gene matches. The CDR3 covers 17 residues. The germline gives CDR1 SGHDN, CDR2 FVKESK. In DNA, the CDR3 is TGTGCCAGCAGCCAAGGACTAGCGGGAGACTCTCGGGAGACCCAGTACTTC. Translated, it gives CASSQGLAGDSRETQYF.

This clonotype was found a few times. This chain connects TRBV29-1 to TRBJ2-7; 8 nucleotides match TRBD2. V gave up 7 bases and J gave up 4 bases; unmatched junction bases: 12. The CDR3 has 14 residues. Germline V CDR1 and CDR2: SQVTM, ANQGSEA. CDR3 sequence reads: CSAGGETGTYEQYF. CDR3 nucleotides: TGCAGCGCCGGGGGGGAGACAGGAACTTACGAGCAGTACTTC.

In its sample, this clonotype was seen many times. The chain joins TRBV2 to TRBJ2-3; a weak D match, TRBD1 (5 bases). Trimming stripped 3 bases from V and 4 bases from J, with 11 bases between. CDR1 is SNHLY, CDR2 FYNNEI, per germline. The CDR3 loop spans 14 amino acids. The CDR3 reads CASSEVEQADTQYF. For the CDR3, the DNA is TGTGCCAGCAGTGAGGTGGAACAGGCAGATACGCAGTATTTT.

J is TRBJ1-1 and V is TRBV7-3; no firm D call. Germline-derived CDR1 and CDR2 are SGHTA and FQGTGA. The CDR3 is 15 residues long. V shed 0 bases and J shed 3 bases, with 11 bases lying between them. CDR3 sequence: CASSLTERGDTEAFF. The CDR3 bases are TGTGCCAGCAGCTTAACGGAACGGGGTGACACTGAAGCTTTCTTT.

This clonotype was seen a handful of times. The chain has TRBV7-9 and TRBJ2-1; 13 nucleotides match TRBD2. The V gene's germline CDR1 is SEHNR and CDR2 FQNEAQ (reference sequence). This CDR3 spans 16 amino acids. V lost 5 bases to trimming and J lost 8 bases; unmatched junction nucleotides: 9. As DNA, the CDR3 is TGTGCCAGCAGCCAAGGGGGGACTAGCGGGAACGATGAGCAGTTCTTC. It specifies CASSQGGTSGNDEQFF.

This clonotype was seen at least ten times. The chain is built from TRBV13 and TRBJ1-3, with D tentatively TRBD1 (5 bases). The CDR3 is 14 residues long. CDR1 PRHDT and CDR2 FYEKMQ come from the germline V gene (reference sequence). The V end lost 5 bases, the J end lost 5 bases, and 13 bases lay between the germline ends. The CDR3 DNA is TGTGCCAGCAGCCTAGCGCAGGGAAGAAACACCATATATTTT. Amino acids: CASSLAQGRNTIYF.

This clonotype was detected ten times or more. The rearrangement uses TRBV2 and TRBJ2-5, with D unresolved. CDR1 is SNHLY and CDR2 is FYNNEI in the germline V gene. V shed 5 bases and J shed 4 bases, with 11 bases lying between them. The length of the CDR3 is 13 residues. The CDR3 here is CASSWALGETQYF. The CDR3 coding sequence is TGTGCCAGCAGTTGGGCATTGGGAGAGACCCAGTACTTC.

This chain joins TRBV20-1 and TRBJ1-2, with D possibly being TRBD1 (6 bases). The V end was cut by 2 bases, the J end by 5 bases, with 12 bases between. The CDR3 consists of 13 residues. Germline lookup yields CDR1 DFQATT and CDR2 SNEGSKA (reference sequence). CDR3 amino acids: CSARRDNTYGYTF. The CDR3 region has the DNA TGCAGTGCTAGACGGGACAACACGTATGGCTACACCTTC.

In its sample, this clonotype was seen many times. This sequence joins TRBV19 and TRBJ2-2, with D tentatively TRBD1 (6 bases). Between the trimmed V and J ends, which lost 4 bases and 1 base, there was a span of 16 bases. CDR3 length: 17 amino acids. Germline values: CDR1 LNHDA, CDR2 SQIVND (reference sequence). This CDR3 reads CASSRRQAPLNTGELFF. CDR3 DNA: TGTGCCAGTAGTAGAAGACAGGCCCCGTTGAACACCGGGGAGCTGTTTTTT.

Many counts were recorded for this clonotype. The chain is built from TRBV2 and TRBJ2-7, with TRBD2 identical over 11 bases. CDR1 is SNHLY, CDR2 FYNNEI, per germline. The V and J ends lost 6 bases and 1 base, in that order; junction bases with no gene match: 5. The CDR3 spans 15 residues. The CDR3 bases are TGTGCCAGCAGCGAGACTAGCGGGGTTTCCTACGAGCAGTACTTC. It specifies CASSETSGVSYEQYF.

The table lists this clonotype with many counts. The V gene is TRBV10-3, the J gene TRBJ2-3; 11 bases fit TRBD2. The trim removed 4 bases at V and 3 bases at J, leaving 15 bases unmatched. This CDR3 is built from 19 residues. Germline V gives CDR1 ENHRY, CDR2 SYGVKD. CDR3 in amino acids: CAISGLTLTSGSETDTQYF. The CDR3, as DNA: TGTGCCATCAGTGGTTTGACCCTAACTAGCGGGAGTGAAACAGATACGCAGTATTTT.

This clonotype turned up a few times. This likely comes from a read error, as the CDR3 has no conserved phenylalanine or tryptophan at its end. The CDR3 DNA follows: TGTGCCAGCAGCCTCTTCTACCAGAACACTGAAGCTTTCCTT. Amino acid sequence: CASSLFYQNTEAFL. This chain joins TRBV6-2 or TRBV6-3 and TRBJ1-1; no clear D gene. The CDR3 length is 14 residues. V dropped 6 bases and J dropped 1 base, with 12 bases sitting between them. Looked up from germline, CDR1 is MNHEY and CDR2 is SVGEGT.

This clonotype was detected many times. The CDR3 reads CASRKTQGKGYTF. The CDR3 nucleotides read TGTGCCAGCAGAAAAACACAGGGAAAAGGCTACACCTTC. J is TRBJ1-2 and V is TRBV28, with D tentatively TRBD1 (6 bases). The CDR3 covers 13 residues. From germline, CDR1 is MDHEN and CDR2 SYDVKM. The germline V and J ends were trimmed by 6 bases and 8 bases, with 16 bases remaining between them.

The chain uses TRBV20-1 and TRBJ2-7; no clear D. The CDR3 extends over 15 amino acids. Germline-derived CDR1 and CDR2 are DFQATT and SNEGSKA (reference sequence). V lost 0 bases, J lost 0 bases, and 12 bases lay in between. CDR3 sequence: CSARDARGFSYEQYF. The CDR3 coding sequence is TGCAGTGCTAGAGATGCGAGAGGATTCTCCTACGAGCAGTACTTC.

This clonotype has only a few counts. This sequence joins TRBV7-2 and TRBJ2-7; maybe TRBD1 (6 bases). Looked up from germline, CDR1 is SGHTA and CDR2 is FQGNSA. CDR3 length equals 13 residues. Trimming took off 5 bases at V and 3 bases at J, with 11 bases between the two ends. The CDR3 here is CASSRRTDYEQYF. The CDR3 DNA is TGTGCCAGCAGCCGAAGGACAGACTACGAGCAGTACTTC.

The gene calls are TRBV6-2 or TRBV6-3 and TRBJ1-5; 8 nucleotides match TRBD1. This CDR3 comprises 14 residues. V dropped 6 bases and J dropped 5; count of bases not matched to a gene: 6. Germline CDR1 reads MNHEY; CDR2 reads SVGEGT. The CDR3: CASRLGQDYQPQHF. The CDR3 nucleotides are TGTGCCAGCAGATTGGGACAGGATTATCAGCCCCAGCATTTT.

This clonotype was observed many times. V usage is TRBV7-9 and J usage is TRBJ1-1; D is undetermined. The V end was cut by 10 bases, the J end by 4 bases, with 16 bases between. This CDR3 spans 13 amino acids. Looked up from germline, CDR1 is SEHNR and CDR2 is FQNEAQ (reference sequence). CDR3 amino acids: CATYEGSGTEAFF. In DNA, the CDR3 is TGTGCCACCTACGAGGGTAGTGGCACTGAAGCTTTCTTT.

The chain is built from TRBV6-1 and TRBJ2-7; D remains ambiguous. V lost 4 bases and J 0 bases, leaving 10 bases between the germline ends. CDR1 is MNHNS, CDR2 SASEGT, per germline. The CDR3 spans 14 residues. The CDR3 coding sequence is TGTGCCAGCAGTGCACAAGTAAACTCCTACGAGCAGTACTTC. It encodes CASSAQVNSYEQYF.

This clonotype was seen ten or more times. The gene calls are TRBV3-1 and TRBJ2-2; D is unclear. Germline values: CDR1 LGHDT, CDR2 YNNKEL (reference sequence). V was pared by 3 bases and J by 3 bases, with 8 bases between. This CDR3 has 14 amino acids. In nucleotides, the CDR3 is TGTGCCAGCAGCCAGGGCGAGGACACCGGGGAGCTGTTTTTT. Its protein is CASSQGEDTGELFF.

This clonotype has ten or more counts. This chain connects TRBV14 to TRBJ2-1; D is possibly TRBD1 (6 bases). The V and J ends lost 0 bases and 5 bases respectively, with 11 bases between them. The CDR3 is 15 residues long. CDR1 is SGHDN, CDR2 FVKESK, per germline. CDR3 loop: CASSQDTGLNNEQFF. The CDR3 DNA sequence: TGTGCCAGCAGCCAAGATACAGGGTTAAACAATGAGCAGTTCTTC.

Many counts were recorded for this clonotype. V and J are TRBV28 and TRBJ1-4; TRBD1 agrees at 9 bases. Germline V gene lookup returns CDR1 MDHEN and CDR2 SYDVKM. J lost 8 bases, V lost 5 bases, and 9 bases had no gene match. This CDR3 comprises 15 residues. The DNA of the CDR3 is TGTGCCAGCAGTGGACCGGACAGGGGAAGAGAAAAACTGTTTTTT. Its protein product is CASSGPDRGREKLFF.

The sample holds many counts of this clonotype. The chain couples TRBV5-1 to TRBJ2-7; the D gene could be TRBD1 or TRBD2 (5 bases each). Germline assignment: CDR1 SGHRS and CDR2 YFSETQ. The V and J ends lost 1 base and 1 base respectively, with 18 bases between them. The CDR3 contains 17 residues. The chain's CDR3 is CASSLQSGTRSSYEQYF. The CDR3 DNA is TGCGCCAGCAGCTTGCAGTCCGGGACCAGGTCTTCCTACGAGCAGTACTTC. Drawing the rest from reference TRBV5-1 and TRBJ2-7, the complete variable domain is KAGVTQTPRYLIKTRGQQVTLSCSPISGHRSVSWYQQTPGQGLQFLFEYFSETQRNKGNFPGRFSGRQFSNSRSEMNVSTLELGDSALYLCASSLQSGTRSSYEQYFGPGTRLTVT.

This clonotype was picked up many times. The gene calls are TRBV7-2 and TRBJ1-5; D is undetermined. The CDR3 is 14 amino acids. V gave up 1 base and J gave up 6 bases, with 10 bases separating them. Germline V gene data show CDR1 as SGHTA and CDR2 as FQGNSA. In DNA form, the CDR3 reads TGTGCCAGCAGCTTAGATAGTGGTGGTCAGCCCCAGCATTTT. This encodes CASSLDSGGQPQHF.

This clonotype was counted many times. The CDR3 coding sequence is TGCAGTGCTACATATCCCTCGGACAGGGTAAAAAACATTCAGTACTTC. This codes for CSATYPSDRVKNIQYF. This sequence joins TRBV20-1 and TRBJ2-4, with 8 bases lining up with TRBD1. Germline V CDR1 and CDR2: DFQATT, SNEGSKA (reference sequence). Germline trimming cut 4 bases from V and 4 bases from J; bases unmatched to any gene: 12. The CDR3 is made up of 16 amino acids.

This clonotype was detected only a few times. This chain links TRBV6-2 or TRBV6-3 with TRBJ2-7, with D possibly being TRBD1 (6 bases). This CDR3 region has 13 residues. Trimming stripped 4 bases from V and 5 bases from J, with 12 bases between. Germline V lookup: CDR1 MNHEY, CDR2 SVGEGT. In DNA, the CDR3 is TGTGCCAGCAGTTCGCTAGGACAGCACGAGCAGTACTTC. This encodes CASSSLGQHEQYF.

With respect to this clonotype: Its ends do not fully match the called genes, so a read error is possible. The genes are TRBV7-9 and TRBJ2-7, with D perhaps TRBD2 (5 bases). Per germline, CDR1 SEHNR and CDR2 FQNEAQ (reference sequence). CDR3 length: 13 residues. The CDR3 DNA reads TGTGCCAGCAGCCTCACCCCGGGATACGAGCGGTACTTC. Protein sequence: CASSLTPGYERYF.